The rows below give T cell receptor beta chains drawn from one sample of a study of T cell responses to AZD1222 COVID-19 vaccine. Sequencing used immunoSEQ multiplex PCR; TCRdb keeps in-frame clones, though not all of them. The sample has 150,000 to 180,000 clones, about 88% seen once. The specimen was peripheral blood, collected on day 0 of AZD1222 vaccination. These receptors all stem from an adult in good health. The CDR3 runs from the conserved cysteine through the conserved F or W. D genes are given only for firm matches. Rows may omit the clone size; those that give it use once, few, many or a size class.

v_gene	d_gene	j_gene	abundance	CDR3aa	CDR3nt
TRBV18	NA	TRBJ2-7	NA	CASSPIQGYEQYF	TGTGCCAGCTCACCAATCCAGGGCTACGAGCAGTACTTC
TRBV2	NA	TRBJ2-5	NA	CASLRGAIQETQYF	TGTGCCAGCCTCCGGGGGGCCATCCAAGAGACCCAGTACTTC
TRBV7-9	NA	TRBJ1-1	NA	CASSTGGLSTEAFF	TGTGCCAGCAGCACCGGAGGGCTGAGCACTGAAGCTTTCTTT
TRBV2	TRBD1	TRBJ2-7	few	CASSGDRGVYEQYF	TGTGCCAGCAGTGGGGACAGGGGGGTATACGAGCAGTACTTC
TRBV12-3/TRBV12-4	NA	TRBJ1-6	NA	CASTSLGSPLHF	TGTGCCAGCACCTCCCTAGGTTCACCCCTCCACTTT
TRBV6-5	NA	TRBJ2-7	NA	CASRASMRGVEQYF	TGTGCCAGCAGAGCATCGATGCGAGGTGTCGAGCAGTACTTC
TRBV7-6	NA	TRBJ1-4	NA	CASSLGTPGVYPRLFF	TGTGCCAGCAGCTTAGGCACCCCAGGGGTCTATCCTCGACTGTTTTTT
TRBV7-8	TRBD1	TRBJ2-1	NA	CASSPSGTGVEQFF	TGTGCCAGCAGCCCATCCGGGACAGGGGTTGAGCAGTTCTTC
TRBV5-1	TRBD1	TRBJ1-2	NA	CASSLEGALGYTF	TGCGCCAGCAGCTTGGAGGGGGCGCTGGGCTACACCTTC
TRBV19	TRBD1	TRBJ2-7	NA	CASSRQGVSYEQYF	TGTGCCAGTAGCAGACAGGGGGTCTCCTACGAGCAGTACTTC
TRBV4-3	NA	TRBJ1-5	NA	CASSQAYRLNEPQHF	TGCGCCAGCAGCCAAGCTTACAGGCTAAACGAGCCCCAGCATTTT
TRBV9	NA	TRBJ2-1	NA	CASTSGGTRTNNEQFF	TGTGCCAGCACCTCCGGAGGGACTCGGACAAACAATGAGCAGTTCTTC
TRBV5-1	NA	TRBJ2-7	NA	CASSLAGIGYEQYF	TGCGCCAGCAGCTTGGCAGGAATTGGTTACGAGCAGTACTTC
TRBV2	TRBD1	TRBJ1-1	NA	CASTLQGGGDTEAFF	TGTGCCAGCACCCTGCAGGGGGGTGGAGACACTGAAGCTTTCTTT
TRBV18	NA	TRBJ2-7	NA	CASSPPRLPYEQYF	TGTGCCAGCTCACCTCCGAGACTCCCCTACGAGCAGTACTTC
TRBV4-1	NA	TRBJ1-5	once	CASSDRGGINQPQHF	TGCGCCAGCAGCGACCGCGGGGGCATCAATCAGCCCCAGCATTTT
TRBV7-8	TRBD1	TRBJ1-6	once	CASSTGTDNSPLHF	TGTGCCAGCAGCACCGGGACAGATAATTCACCCCTCCACTTT
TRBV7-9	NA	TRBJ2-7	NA	CASSLDGRASEQYF	TGTGCCAGCAGCTTAGACGGCAGGGCCTCCGAGCAGTACTTC
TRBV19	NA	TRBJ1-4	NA	CASSFGTTANEKLFF	TGTGCCAGTAGTTTCGGGACTACGGCTAATGAAAAACTGTTTTTT
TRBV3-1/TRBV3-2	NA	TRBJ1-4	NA	CASSQRVVGEKLFF	TGTGCCAGCAGCCAGAGGGTGGTGGGGGAAAAACTGTTTTTT
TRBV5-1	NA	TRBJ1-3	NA	CASSGPSSGNTIYF	TGCGCCAGCAGCGGACCGAGCTCTGGAAACACCATATATTTT
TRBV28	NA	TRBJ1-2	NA	CASSLRGPSGYTF	TGTGCCAGCAGTCTCAGGGGCCCTAGTGGCTACACCTTC
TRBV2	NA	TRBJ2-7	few	CASKRAPGVGYEQYF	TGTGCCAGCAAGCGGGCGCCGGGAGTTGGGTACGAGCAGTACTTC
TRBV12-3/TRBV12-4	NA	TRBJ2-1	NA	CASSSAEYNEQFF	TGTGCCAGCAGTTCGGCGGAATACAATGAGCAGTTCTTC
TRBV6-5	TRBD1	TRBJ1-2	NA	CASSYSTGGGGYTF	TGTGCCAGCAGTTACTCAACAGGGGGTGGGGGCTACACCTTC
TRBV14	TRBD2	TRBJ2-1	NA	CASGRTSRLPTSSYNEQFF	TGTGCCAGCGGCCGGACTAGCCGACTTCCGACGAGCTCCTACAATGAGCAGTTCTTC
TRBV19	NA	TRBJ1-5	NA	CATTTGPGYQPQHF	TGTGCCACCACAACCGGGCCGGGGTATCAGCCCCAGCATTTT
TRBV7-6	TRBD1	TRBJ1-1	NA	CASSFSQGANTEAFF	TGTGCCAGCAGCTTTAGTCAGGGGGCGAACACTGAAGCTTTCTTT
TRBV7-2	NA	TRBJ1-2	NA	CASSPITGFASGYTF	TGTGCCAGCAGTCCAATTACAGGCTTCGCTAGTGGCTACACCTTC
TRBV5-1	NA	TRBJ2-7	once	CASSLEGHSYEQYF	TGCGCCAGCAGCTTGGAGGGGCACTCCTACGAGCAGTACTTC
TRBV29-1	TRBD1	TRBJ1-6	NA	CSVGQGRNSPLHF	TGCAGCGTGGGACAGGGGCGGAATTCACCCCTCCACTTT
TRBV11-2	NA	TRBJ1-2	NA	CASSLNPGLGYTF	TGTGCCAGCAGCTTAAACCCAGGGCTTGGCTACACCTTC
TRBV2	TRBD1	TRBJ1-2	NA	CASSLIDRGQTGYTF	TGTGCCAGCAGCCTTATAGACAGGGGGCAGACTGGCTACACCTTC
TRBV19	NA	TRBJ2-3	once	CASSERDTQYF	TGTGCCAGTTCTGAGCGAGATACGCAGTATTTT
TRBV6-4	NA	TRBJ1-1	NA	CASSAATGGRVTEAFF	TGTGCCAGCAGTGCCGCAACCGGGGGGCGGGTCACTGAAGCTTTCTTT
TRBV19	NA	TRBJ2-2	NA	CASWADANTGELFF	TGTGCCAGTTGGGCCGACGCGAACACCGGGGAGCTGTTTTTT
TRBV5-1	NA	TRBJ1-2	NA	CASSDQGDYGYTF	TGCGCCAGCAGCGACCAGGGTGACTATGGCTACACCTTC
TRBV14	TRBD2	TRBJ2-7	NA	CASSQDKGLAGGISYEQYF	TGTGCCAGCAGCCAAGATAAAGGGCTAGCGGGGGGAATCTCCTACGAGCAGTACTTC
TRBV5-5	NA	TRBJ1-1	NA	CASSLERYTEAFF	TGTGCCAGCAGCTTGGAGAGGTACACTGAAGCTTTCTTT
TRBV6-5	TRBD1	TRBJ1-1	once	CASRIGTGGNTEAFF	TGTGCCAGCAGGATCGGGACAGGGGGCAACACTGAAGCTTTCTTT
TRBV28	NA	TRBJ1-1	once	CAWMGVMNTEAFF	TGTGCCTGGATGGGGGTAATGAACACTGAAGCTTTCTTT
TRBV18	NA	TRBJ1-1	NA	CASTSSGGGRVITEAFF	TGTGCCAGCACGTCATCGGGGGGCGGACGGGTGATCACTGAAGCTTTCTTT
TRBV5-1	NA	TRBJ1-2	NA	CASSLGVGVGGYTF	TGCGCCAGCAGCTTGGGTGTGGGGGTCGGAGGCTACACCTTC
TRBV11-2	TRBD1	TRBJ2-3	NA	CASSTRGRTTDTQYF	TGTGCCAGCAGTACAAGGGGGCGGACCACAGATACGCAGTATTTT
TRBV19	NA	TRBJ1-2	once	CASSPPRGGDYGYTF	TGTGCCAGTAGTCCTCCTAGGGGGGGGGACTATGGCTACACCTTC
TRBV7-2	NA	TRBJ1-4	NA	CASSLEVSNEKLFF	TGTGCCAGCAGCTTAGAGGTGTCTAATGAAAAACTGTTTTTT
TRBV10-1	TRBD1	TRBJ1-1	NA	CASSPLSGQGNTEAFF	TGCGCCAGCAGTCCGCTGTCTGGACAGGGGAACACTGAAGCTTTCTTT
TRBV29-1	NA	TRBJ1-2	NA	CSVEIPRDTYGYTF	TGCAGCGTTGAAATCCCGAGGGACACTTATGGCTACACCTTC
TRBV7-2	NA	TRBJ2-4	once	CASSLLWSIQYF	TGTGCCAGCAGCTTATTATGGAGCATTCAGTACTTC
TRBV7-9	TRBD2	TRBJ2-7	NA	CASSPSTSGGDEQYF	TGTGCCAGCAGCCCAAGCACTAGCGGGGGGGACGAGCAGTACTTC
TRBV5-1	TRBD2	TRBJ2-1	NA	CASSSRLAGGSYNEQFF	TGCGCCAGCAGCTCAAGACTAGCGGGAGGTTCCTACAATGAGCAGTTCTTC
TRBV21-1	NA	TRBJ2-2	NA	CARVGNKGVTNTGELFF	TGTGCCAGGGTGGGTAATAAAGGGGTCACGAACACCGGGGAGCTGTTTTTT
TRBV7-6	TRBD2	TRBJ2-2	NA	CASSPAPRLAGTNTGELFF	TGTGCCAGCAGCCCAGCCCCCCGACTAGCGGGTACGAACACCGGGGAGCTGTTTTTT
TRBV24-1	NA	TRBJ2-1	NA	CATSDGGYSYNEQFF	TGTGCCACCAGCGACGGGGGTTACTCCTACAATGAGCAGTTCTTC
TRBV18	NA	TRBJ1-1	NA	CASSPGPGMNTEAFF	TGTGCCAGCTCACCAGGTCCAGGCATGAACACTGAAGCTTTCTTT
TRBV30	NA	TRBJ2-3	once	CAWSPPGAAATDTQYF	TGTGCCTGGAGTCCCCCTGGAGCGGCCGCCACAGATACGCAGTATTTT
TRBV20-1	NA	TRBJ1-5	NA	CSGWPSQPQHF	TGCAGTGGGTGGCCAAGTCAGCCCCAGCATTTT
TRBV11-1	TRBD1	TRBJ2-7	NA	CASSLRTGIYEQYF	TGTGCCAGCAGCTTAAGGACAGGGATATACGAGCAGTACTTC
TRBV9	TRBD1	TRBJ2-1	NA	CASSGRARGPGREQFF	TGTGCCAGCAGCGGACGAGCCAGGGGGCCCGGGAGAGAGCAGTTCTTC